Described below is a single T cell receptor (beta chain) sequence and its context. The antigen remains unidentified. This likely came from a read error, as a far larger clone is one base away. This sample is part of a study of prognosis after radiotherapy for stage I lung cancer. In the study overall: Every lung cancer patient of the non-small cell type was deemed medically inoperable. After radiotherapy, distant metastases appeared in a few patients at a median of 7 months, and 15 patients showed no significant progression. Findings and caveats of the study: Some TCR clones were expanded. Whether these clones were tumor-specific was not determined.

The genomic DNA TCR beta CDR3 region underwent two rounds of multiplex PCR. It was primers specific to each TRBV and TRBJ gene that first-round PCR used. TCRdb reprocessed the multiplex PCR reads via MiXCR and lists one record per CDR3 protein. The sample consists of about 13,000 distinct CDR3 sequences, around 50% of them appearing once. V shed 6 bases and J shed 7 bases, with 12 bases lying between them. CDR1 and CDR2 (germline): MNHEY, SVGAGI. The CDR3 is 13 residues long. Sequencing used PBMCs, obtained before or after stereotactic body radiation therapy (not recorded which). The chain uses TRBV6-5 and TRBJ1-4; no clear D gene. This TCR derives from a donor aged 50 or older with non-small cell lung cancer. CDR3 coding DNA: TGTGCCAGCAGGGAAACGGCCGCTGAAAAACTGTTTTTT. Encoded protein: CASRETAAEKLFF.